This entry lists 14 T cell receptor beta chains sequenced from one sample in a study of shared T cell receptors in the human thymus. Profiling relied on immunoSEQ multiplex PCR, and the TCRdb table lists in-frame clones only, not all of them. The sample has 700,000 to 750,000 clones, approximately 85% seen once. The same data also contributed to another study, on human thymus T cells.

The material sequenced was thymocytes. Source of these receptors: a girl under three years old with a congenital heart defect.

The rearrangement links TRBV5-1 to TRBJ2-5, with 10 bases lining up with TRBD2. Germline-derived CDR1 and CDR2 are SGHRS and YFSETQ. This CDR3 is 21 amino acids long. V was pared by 4 bases and J by 4 bases, with 25 bases of the junction left unmatched. This chain's CDR3 is CASSLPEVRLAGVFLGETQYF. DNA for the CDR3: TGCGCCAGCAGCCTACCTGAGGTCCGGCTAGCGGGGGTCTTTTTGGGAGAGACCCAGTACTTC.

The V and J genes are TRBV10-3 and TRBJ2-7, with TRBD1 as a possible D gene (5 bases). Germline-derived CDR1 and CDR2 are ENHRY and SYGVKD. The CDR3 spans 14 residues. Trimming stripped 7 bases from V and 2 bases from J, with 15 bases between. CDR3 coding DNA: TGTGCCATCAAGCCTAGGGGTTGGCCCTACGAGCAGTACTTC. This sequence encodes CAIKPRGWPYEQYF.

The chain links TRBV7-4 to TRBJ1-2; D is unresolved. V dropped 5 bases and J dropped 14 bases, with 6 bases sitting between them. Germline V gene sequence: CDR1 SGHVT, CDR2 SQSDAQ. The CDR3 covers 8 residues. This chain's CDR3 is CASSRKTF. In nucleotides, the CDR3 is TGTGCCAGCAGCCGTAAAACCTTC.

This clone was counted only a few times. The chain couples TRBV5-6 to TRBJ2-3; tentative D call: TRBD2 (6 bases). This CDR3 comprises 17 residues. The germline V gene encodes CDR1 SGHDT and CDR2 YYEEEE. V was shortened by 1 base and J by 4 bases, with 19 bases between the two germline ends. The CDR3 sequence: CASSLRPGVWRADTQYF. DNA for the CDR3: TGTGCCAGCAGCTTGCGTCCGGGAGTGTGGAGAGCAGATACGCAGTATTTT.

The chain joins TRBV19 to TRBJ1-6; 10 positions agree with TRBD1. Trimming took 8 bases from V and 9 from J; bases not matched to a gene: 7. The CDR3 is made up of 14 amino acids. Per germline, CDR1 LNHDA and CDR2 SQIVND (reference sequence). The CDR3 protein is CASRKDRGSSPLHF. The CDR3 region has the DNA TGTGCCAGTCGAAAGGACAGGGGGTCTTCACCCCTCCACTTT.

The chain recombines TRBV15 with TRBJ1-2, with D possibly being TRBD1 (5 bases). Germline loops: CDR1 LNHNV, CDR2 YYDKDF (reference sequence). This CDR3 region has 18 residues. Trimming left V 0 bases short and J 4 bases short, with 21 bases between. The CDR3 is CATSRDPAVDTEPYGYTF. The CDR3 DNA reads as TGTGCCACCAGCAGAGATCCCGCAGTGGACACAGAACCCTATGGCTACACCTTC.

This clone was seen a single time. V is TRBV29-1 and J is TRBJ2-6, with TRBD1 matching over 10 bases. Germline values: CDR1 SQVTM, CDR2 ANQGSEA. The CDR3 length is 15 residues. V lost 7 bases to trimming and J lost 0 bases; unmatched junction nucleotides: 3. CDR3 DNA sequence: TGCAGCGAAGACAGGGGGCTCTCTGGGGCCAACGTCCTGACTTTC. Translation gives CSEDRGLSGANVLTF. Complete variable domain (other parts from reference TRBV29-1 and TRBJ2-6): SAVISQKPSRDICQRGTSLTIQCQVDSQVTMMFWYRQQPGQSLTLIATANQGSEATYESGFVIDKFPISRPNLTFSTLTVSNMSPEDSSIYLCSEDRGLSGANVLTFGAGSRLTVL.

The chain joins TRBV13 to TRBJ2-6; TRBD1 aligns across 10 bases. The CDR3 has 18 amino acids. J gave up 0 bases and V 5 bases, and 7 bases lay outside the gene matches. Germline V CDR1 and CDR2: PRHDT, FYEKMQ (reference sequence). CDR3 coding DNA: TGTGCCAGCAGCCAACCGGGACAGGGGCCCTCTGGGGCCAACGTCCTGACTTTC. This codes for CASSQPGQGPSGANVLTF. The full variable domain, completed using reference TRBV13 and TRBJ2-6, is AAGVIQSPRHLIKEKRETATLKCYPIPRHDTVYWYQQGPGQDPQFLISFYEKMQSDKGSIPDRFSAQQFSDYHSELNMSSLELGDSALYFCASSQPGQGPSGANVLTFGAGSRLTVL.

This clone was detected only a few times. The chain joins TRBV5-1 to TRBJ2-7; TRBD2 matches at 7 bases. The J segment lost 1 base and the V segment lost 4 bases, leaving 11 bases of the junction unmatched. CDR3 length: 16 amino acids. Germline-derived CDR1 and CDR2 are SGHRS and YFSETQ. CDR3 amino acids: CASSPHRGVSSYEQYF. The CDR3, as DNA: TGCGCCAGCAGCCCCCACCGGGGGGTGAGTTCCTACGAGCAGTACTTC.

The chain is built from TRBV7-4 and TRBJ1-1; D is unclear. The CDR3 extends over 17 amino acids. Germline V gene sequence: CDR1 SGHVT, CDR2 SQSDAQ. The V end was cut by 5 bases, the J end by 0 bases, with 19 bases between. DNA for the CDR3: TGTGCCAGCAGCACCCCCGGTCTCGCACTTATGAACACTGAAGCTTTCTTT. This sequence encodes CASSTPGLALMNTEAFF. The whole variable domain, remainder taken from reference TRBV7-4 and TRBJ1-1, is GAGVSQSPRYKVAKRGRDVALRCDSISGHVTLYWYRQTLGQGSEVLTYSQSDAQRDKSGRPSGRFSAERPERSVSTLKIQRTEQGDSAVYLCASSTPGLALMNTEAFFGQGTRLTVV.

This clone was counted a single time. The chain recombines TRBV7-6 with TRBJ1-4, with 7 bases identical to TRBD1. CDR3 length: 17 amino acids. The V segment lost 6 bases and the J segment 3 bases; nucleotides outside the gene matches: 13. Per the germline V gene, CDR1 is SGHVS and CDR2 is FNYEAQ. DNA of the CDR3: TGTGCCAGCAGTACTCCCGGAGGGGGCAAGGCTAATGAAAAACTGTTTTTT. This translates into CASSTPGGGKANEKLFF. The full variable domain, rest sourced from reference TRBV7-6 and TRBJ1-4, is GAGVSQSPRYKVTKRGQDVALRCDPISGHVSLYWYRQALGQGPEFLTYFNYEAQQDKSGLPNDRFSAERPEGSISTLTIQRTEQRDSAMYRCASSTPGGGKANEKLFFGSGTQLSVL.

V and J are TRBV7-9 and TRBJ1-5; D possibly corresponds to TRBD1 (6 bases). This CDR3 contains 17 residues. CDR1 and CDR2 from the germline V gene are SEHNR and FQNEAQ (reference sequence). Trimming left V 1 base short and J 1 base short, with 14 bases between. The CDR3: CASSLGGKGESNQPQHF. Here the CDR3 DNA reads TGTGCCAGCAGCTTAGGTGGGAAGGGGGAAAGCAATCAGCCCCAGCATTTT.

The rearrangement links TRBV5-1 to TRBJ1-2; D call uncertain. Trimming took 2 bases from V and 0 from J, leaving 8 bases between them. The CDR3 covers 14 residues. Per germline, CDR1 SGHRS and CDR2 YFSETQ. The CDR3 is CASSFRIANYGYTF. CDR3 nucleotide sequence: TGCGCCAGCAGCTTTCGAATAGCTAACTATGGCTACACCTTC. The full variable domain, in which reference TRBV5-1 and TRBJ1-2 provide the parts outside the CDR3, is KAGVTQTPRYLIKTRGQQVTLSCSPISGHRSVSWYQQTPGQGLQFLFEYFSETQRNKGNFPGRFSGRQFSNSRSEMNVSTLELGDSALYLCASSFRIANYGYTFGSGTRLTVV.

This clone was seen more than once but under ten times. V usage is TRBV4-1 and J usage is TRBJ2-2; 10 nucleotides line up with TRBD1. The germline V gene encodes CDR1 MGHRA and CDR2 YSYEKL. V dropped 6 bases and J dropped 7; count of bases not matched to a gene: 5. This CDR3 comprises 14 residues. The CDR3 DNA reads TGCGCCAGCAGTCCGACAGGGGGCAGCGGGGAGCTGTTTTTT. This gives the protein CASSPTGGSGELFF.